This is a list of T cell receptor beta chains from one sample in a study of T cells in Graves' hyperthyroidism and ophthalmopathy. TCRdb independently ran MiXCR on the multiplex PCR reads; one entry per CDR3 protein. The sample consists of approximately 630,000 distinct CDR3 sequences, around 15% of them appearing once. Sequenced sample: blood. The receptors derive from a woman in her twenties or thirties with Graves' hyperthyroidism. The CDR3 runs from the conserved cysteine through the conserved F or W. A D gene is named only where the DNA matches it firmly. Not all rows give a size; the values are once, few, many and, for expanded clones, a class.

D gene	clone size	CDR3 length	J gene	V gene	CDR3 protein	CDR3 DNA
TRBD1	NA	15	TRBJ1-1	TRBV20-1	CSARPWTGVNTEAFF	TGCAGTGCTAGACCTTGGACAGGGGTGAACACTGAAGCTTTCTTT
TRBD2	many	13	TRBJ2-1	TRBV3-1	CASSLTSGHEQFF	TGTGCCAGCTCCCTGACTAGCGGTCATGAGCAGTTCTTC
TRBD2	many	14	TRBJ2-7	TRBV3-1	CASSPWTSGYEQYF	TGTGCCAGCAGCCCCTGGACTAGCGGGTACGAGCAGTACTTC
NA	many	16	TRBJ2-5	TRBV3-1	CASSQAGHPNSETQYF	TGTGCCAGCAGCCAAGCGGGACACCCTAATTCAGAGACCCAGTACTTC
TRBD1	NA	15	TRBJ2-7	TRBV2	CASSVPHRGPYEQYF	TGTGCCAGCAGTGTCCCTCACAGGGGCCCCTACGAGCAGTACTTC
NA	few	16	TRBJ2-7	TRBV5-5	CASSPRPGTDYYEQYF	TGTGCCAGCAGTCCCCGTCCTGGGACGGATTACTACGAGCAGTACTTC
NA	many	11	TRBJ2-5	TRBV2	CASREQETQYF	TGTGCCAGCAGGGAACAAGAGACCCAGTACTTC
NA	many	15	TRBJ2-7	TRBV2	CASSARDWGSYEQYF	TGTGCCAGCAGTGCCCGGGACTGGGGCTCCTACGAGCAGTACTTC
NA	many	14	TRBJ2-4	TRBV28	CASSRDPLKNIQYF	TGTGCCAGCAGTCGGGACCCCCTCAAAAACATTCAGTACTTC
TRBD2	many	14	TRBJ2-5	TRBV20-1	CSAKGLAGVETQYF	TGCAGTGCCAAGGGACTAGCGGGAGTGGAGACCCAGTACTTC
TRBD2	NA	18	TRBJ2-2	TRBV9	CASNVGRTSGSNTGELFF	TGTGCCAGCAACGTAGGTCGGACTAGCGGTTCGAACACCGGGGAGCTGTTTTTT
NA	few	13	TRBJ1-1	TRBV7-8	CASSLGGLSEAFF	TGTGCCAGCAGCCTAGGGGGTTTGTCTGAAGCTTTCTTT
TRBD1	once	14	TRBJ2-7	TRBV6-1	CASRSGQATYEQYF	TGTGCCAGCAGATCGGGACAGGCTACCTACGAGCAGTACTTC
TRBD1	once	19	TRBJ2-6	TRBV9	CASSVTPRQGESGANVLTF	TGTGCCAGCAGCGTAACTCCAAGACAGGGGGAATCTGGGGCCAACGTCCTGACTTTC
TRBD1	many	15	TRBJ2-1	TRBV11-2	CASSQGTDFYNEQFF	TGTGCCAGCAGCCAAGGGACAGATTTCTACAATGAGCAGTTCTTC
TRBD1	many	14	TRBJ1-2	TRBV7-9	CASSLPGQRPGYTF	TGTGCCAGCAGCCTTCCGGGACAGCGTCCTGGCTACACCTTC
NA	few	20	TRBJ2-2	TRBV7-9	CASSSPRGQIKAANTGELFF	TGTGCCAGCAGCTCCCCCCGCGGCCAGATAAAAGCCGCGAACACCGGGGAGCTGTTTTTT
TRBD1	many	14	TRBJ2-5	TRBV7-2	CASSPWTGRETQYF	TGTGCCAGCAGCCCGTGGACAGGGCGAGAGACCCAGTACTTC
NA	many	16	TRBJ2-7	TRBV3-1	CASSQDDEGGRDEQYF	TGTGCCAGCAGCCAAGATGATGAGGGTGGTCGGGACGAGCAGTACTTC
TRBD1	NA	17	TRBJ1-6	TRBV11-2	CASSSGQGSSYNSPLHF	TGTGCCAGCAGCTCAGGACAGGGTAGCTCCTATAATTCACCCCTCCACTTT
NA	NA	14	TRBJ2-5	TRBV4-3	CASSQDGVAGKKDF	TGCGCCAGCAGCCAAGATGGAGTCGCAGGGAAAAAAGACTTC
TRBD2	NA	20	TRBJ2-2	TRBV2	CASSPLAGGPGRGNTGELFF	TGTGCCAGCTCACCACTCGCGGGAGGGCCGGGGAGAGGAAACACCGGGGAGCTGTTTTTT
TRBD2	NA	16	TRBJ2-1	TRBV3-1	CASPRYRTSDDNEQFF	TGTGCCAGCCCCCGGTATAGGACTAGCGACGACAATGAGCAGTTCTTC
NA	NA	12	TRBJ1-1	TRBV29-1	CSVEHSPLQAFF	TGCAGCGTAGAGCACAGTCCTCTACAAGCTTTCTTT
TRBD1	many	14	TRBJ1-1	TRBV11-2	CASSLEGQGAEAFF	TGTGCCAGCAGCTTAGAAGGACAGGGCGCTGAAGCTTTCTTT
NA	few	15	TRBJ1-2	TRBV7-3	CASSLVGGSNYGYTF	TGTGCCAGCAGCTTAGTCGGTGGAAGTAACTATGGCTACACCTTC
TRBD2	few	16	TRBJ2-3	TRBV20-1	CSAHPLAGAATDTQYF	TGCAGTGCTCACCCCTTAGCGGGAGCGGCCACAGATACGCAGTATTTT
TRBD1	few	16	TRBJ1-1	TRBV5-4	CASSPPGQGWDTEAFF	TGTGCCAGCAGCCCACCGGGACAGGGGTGGGACACTGAAGCTTTCTTT
TRBD1	NA	14	TRBJ1-4	TRBV9	CASSPRQGAEKLFF	TGTGCCAGCAGCCCGCGACAGGGCGCCGAAAAACTGTTTTTT
NA	NA	13	TRBJ2-5	TRBV28	CASNQGSQETQYF	TGTGCCAGCAACCAGGGGTCACAAGAGACCCAGTACTTC
NA	NA	15	TRBJ1-5	TRBV19	CASKGGTVSNQPQHF	TGTGCCAGTAAGGGTGGAACGGTTAGCAATCAGCCCCAGCATTTT
NA	many	13	TRBJ2-7	TRBV3-1	CASSQDLSHEQYF	TGTGCCAGCAGCCAAGATCTCAGCCACGAGCAGTACTTC
NA	many	14	TRBJ1-6	TRBV27	CASSLGTGVSPLHF	TGTGCCAGCAGTTTGGGCACCGGGGTCTCACCCCTCCACTTT
NA	many	15	TRBJ1-1	TRBV5-1	CASRSPGTAGTEAFF	TGCGCCAGCAGGTCCCCAGGGACGGCCGGGACTGAAGCTTTCTTT
NA	many	16	TRBJ2-1	TRBV7-8	CASSLAPAPSYNEQFF	TGTGCCAGCAGCTTAGCTCCAGCGCCCTCCTACAATGAGCAGTTCTTC
NA	NA	13	TRBJ2-5	TRBV27	CASSFRSQETQYF	TGTGCCAGCAGTTTTAGAAGCCAAGAGACCCAGTACTTC
TRBD2	NA	15	TRBJ2-7	TRBV6-1	CASSIRTSGMYEQYF	TGCGCCAGCAGTATAAGGACTAGCGGGATGTACGAGCAGTACTTC
TRBD2	NA	16	TRBJ2-1	TRBV7-2	CASSPRTGGPLDEQFF	TGTGCCAGCAGCCCCAGGACGGGGGGTCCTCTCGATGAGCAGTTCTTC
NA	many	14	TRBJ2-3	TRBV18	CASSPEGGTDTQYF	TGTGCCAGCTCACCGGAGGGGGGCACAGATACGCAGTATTTT
TRBD2	many	17	TRBJ2-5	TRBV3-1	CASSQQGLAGAQETQYF	TGTGCCAGCAGCCAACAGGGACTAGCGGGAGCGCAAGAGACCCAGTACTTC
TRBD1	NA	18	TRBJ2-3	TRBV11-2	CASSPLGTVHPSTDTQYF	TGTGCCAGCAGCCCTCTCGGGACAGTTCACCCTAGCACAGATACGCAGTATTTT
TRBD1	many	16	TRBJ1-5	TRBV2	CASSFSTGGGNQPQHF	TGTGCCAGCAGCTTTTCGACAGGGGGCGGCAATCAGCCCCAGCATTTT
NA	many	12	TRBJ2-5	TRBV28	CAISRRWETQYF	TGTGCCATCTCTCGAAGGTGGGAGACCCAGTACTTC
TRBD1	few	16	TRBJ1-6	TRBV3-1	CASSLRTGKGNSPLHF	TGTGCCAGCAGCCTCCGGACAGGGAAGGGAAATTCACCCCTCCACTTT
TRBD2	few	22	TRBJ2-1	TRBV11-3	CASSSTLVGTSGRAIKYNEQFF	TGTGCCAGCAGCTCAACCTTAGTGGGGACTAGCGGGAGGGCCATAAAGTACAATGAGCAGTTCTTC
TRBD2	many	14	TRBJ2-5	TRBV7-2	CATPAGGEGAAQYF	TGTGCCACTCCAGCGGGAGGAGAGGGGGCGGCCCAGTACTTC
NA	many	16	TRBJ1-2	TRBV7-2	CASSTQKKQLRSGYTF	TGTGCCAGCAGCACCCAAAAGAAACAGCTCAGATCGGGCTACACCTTC
NA	few	14	TRBJ1-6	TRBV5-1	CASSSGTSDSPLHF	TGCGCCAGCAGCTCCGGGACATCCGATTCACCCCTCCACTTT
NA	many	14	TRBJ2-3	TRBV2	CASSEEGLPDTQYF	TGTGCCAGCAGTGAAGAGGGGCTGCCAGATACGCAGTATTTT
NA	few	16	TRBJ2-6	TRBV6-1	CASSLDDSSGANVLTF	TGTGCCAGCAGTCTGGACGACAGTTCTGGGGCCAACGTCCTGACTTTC
TRBD1	many	17	TRBJ2-5	TRBV30	CAYSDGDREIYQETQYF	TGTGCCTATTCGGACGGGGACAGGGAGATCTACCAAGAGACCCAGTACTTC
NA	few	12	TRBJ2-1	TRBV6-5	CASSYWGDEQFF	TGTGCCAGCAGTTACTGGGGGGATGAGCAGTTCTTC
NA	many	14	TRBJ1-1	TRBV20-1	CSARDVQVNTEAFF	TGCAGTGCTAGAGATGTGCAAGTGAACACTGAAGCTTTCTTT
TRBD1	NA	16	TRBJ1-3	TRBV18	CASSQGTGGSGNTIYF	TGTGCCAGCTCGCAGGGGACAGGGGGATCTGGAAACACCATATATTTT
TRBD2	once	16	TRBJ2-2	TRBV6-1	CAGTGGLAGNTGELFF	TGTGCCGGCACTGGGGGACTAGCGGGTAACACCGGGGAGCTGTTTTTT
NA	NA	12	TRBJ1-2	TRBV28	CASSPSNYGYTF	TGTGCCAGCAGCCCCAGTAACTATGGCTACACCTTC